These 4 T cell receptor beta chains were all obtained from the same sample, sequenced in a study of cytomegalovirus exposure and HLA in healthy donors. It was with 60 Vbeta and 13 Jbeta primers that the PCR ran. Using immunoSEQ multiplex PCR, the repertoire was profiled, and TCRdb retains in-frame clones only, with some absent. The listing contains tens of thousands of clones. Sequenced sample: PBMCs. These receptors all stem from a woman aged 25 to 45 in good health and CMV-seropositive.

The DNA of the CDR3 is TGTGCCAGCAGTTACTTGGGGGGGCGCTCCTACGAGCAGTACTTC. Translation gives CASSYLGGRSYEQYF. The chain joins TRBV6-6 to TRBJ2-7; D might be TRBD2 (7 bases). This CDR3 is 15 amino acids long. The germline gives CDR1 MNHNY, CDR2 SVGAGI (reference sequence). V was shortened by 1 base and J by 0 bases, with 10 bases between the two germline ends.

The chain joins TRBV15 to TRBJ2-7, with D possibly being TRBD2 (5 bases). The germline V gene has CDR1 LNHNV and CDR2 YYDKDF (reference sequence). V dropped 1 base and J dropped 5 bases, with 9 bases sitting between them. This CDR3 has 13 amino acids. This chain's CDR3 is CATSRAIGDEQYF. In DNA, the CDR3 is TGTGCCACCAGCAGAGCTATCGGGGACGAGCAGTACTTC.

This chain links TRBV19 with TRBJ1-1; TRBD1 matches at 8 bases. J lost 5 bases, V lost 5 bases, and 13 bases had no gene match. This CDR3 comprises 16 residues. Germline CDR1 LNHDA, CDR2 SQIVND (reference sequence). CDR3 bases: TGTGCCAGTAGTCTCCGACAGGGGTTCGGGTTTACTGAAGCTTTCTTT. Amino acid sequence: CASSLRQGFGFTEAFF.

The chain uses TRBV19 and TRBJ2-1; perhaps TRBD2 as D (5 bases). The CDR3 is 14 residues long. Looked up from germline, CDR1 is LNHDA and CDR2 is SQIVND (reference sequence). The V end was cut by 0 bases, the J end by 9 bases, with 12 bases between. CDR3 in amino acids: CASSIDLLVVEQFF. The CDR3 DNA reads as TGTGCCAGTAGTATAGACTTACTAGTTGTTGAGCAGTTCTTC.